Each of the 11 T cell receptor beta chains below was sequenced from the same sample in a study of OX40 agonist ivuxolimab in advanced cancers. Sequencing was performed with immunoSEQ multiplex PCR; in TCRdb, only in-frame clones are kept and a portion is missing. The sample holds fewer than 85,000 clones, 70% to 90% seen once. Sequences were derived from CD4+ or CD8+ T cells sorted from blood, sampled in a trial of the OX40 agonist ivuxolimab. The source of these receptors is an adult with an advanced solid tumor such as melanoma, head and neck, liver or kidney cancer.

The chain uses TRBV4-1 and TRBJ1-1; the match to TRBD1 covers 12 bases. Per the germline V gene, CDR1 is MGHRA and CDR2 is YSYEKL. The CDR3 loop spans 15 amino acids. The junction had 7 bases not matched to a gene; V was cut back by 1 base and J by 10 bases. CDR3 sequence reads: CASSQGGTGGRVAFF. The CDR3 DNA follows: TGCGCCAGCAGCCAAGGGGGGACAGGGGGCCGTGTAGCTTTCTTT.

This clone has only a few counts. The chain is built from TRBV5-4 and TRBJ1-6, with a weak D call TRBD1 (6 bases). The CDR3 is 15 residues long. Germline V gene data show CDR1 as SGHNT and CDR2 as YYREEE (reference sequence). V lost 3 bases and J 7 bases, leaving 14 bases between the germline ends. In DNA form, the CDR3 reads TGTGCCAGCAGCTCACAGGGACGGTCAAATTCACCCCTCCACTTT. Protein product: CASSSQGRSNSPLHF.

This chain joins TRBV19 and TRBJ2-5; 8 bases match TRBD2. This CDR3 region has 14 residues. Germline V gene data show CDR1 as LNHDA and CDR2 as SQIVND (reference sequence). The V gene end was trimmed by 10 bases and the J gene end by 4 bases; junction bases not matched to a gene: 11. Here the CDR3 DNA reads TGTGCCACTCGTAGCCGGGGGGGCCTAGAGACCCAGTACTTC. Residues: CATRSRGGLETQYF.

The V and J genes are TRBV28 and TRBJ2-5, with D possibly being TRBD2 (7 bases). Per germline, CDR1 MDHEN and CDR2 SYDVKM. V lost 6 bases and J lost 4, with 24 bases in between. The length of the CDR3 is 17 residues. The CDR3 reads CASRSPLGGGMPETQYF. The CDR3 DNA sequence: TGTGCCAGCAGATCCCCTTTAGGGGGGGGCATGCCAGAGACCCAGTACTTC.

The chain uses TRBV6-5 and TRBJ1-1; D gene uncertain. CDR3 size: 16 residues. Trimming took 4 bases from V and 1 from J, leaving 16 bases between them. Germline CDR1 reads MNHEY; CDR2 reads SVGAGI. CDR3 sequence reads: CASSFRRAGKNTEAFF. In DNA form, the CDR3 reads TGTGCCAGCAGTTTTAGGAGGGCAGGCAAGAACACTGAAGCTTTCTTT.

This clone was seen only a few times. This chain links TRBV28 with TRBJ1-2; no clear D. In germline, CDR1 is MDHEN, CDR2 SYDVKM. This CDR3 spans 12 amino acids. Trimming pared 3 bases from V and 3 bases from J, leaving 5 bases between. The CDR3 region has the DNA TGTGCCAGCAGTTTGTTGTACTATGGCTACACCTTC. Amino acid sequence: CASSLLYYGYTF.

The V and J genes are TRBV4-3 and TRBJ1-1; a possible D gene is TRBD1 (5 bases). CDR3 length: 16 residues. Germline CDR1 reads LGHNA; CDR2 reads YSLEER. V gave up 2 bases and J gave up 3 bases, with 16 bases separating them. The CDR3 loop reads CASSQISFGGHTEAFF. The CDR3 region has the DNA TGCGCCAGCAGCCAAATTTCCTTTGGGGGACACACTGAAGCTTTCTTT.

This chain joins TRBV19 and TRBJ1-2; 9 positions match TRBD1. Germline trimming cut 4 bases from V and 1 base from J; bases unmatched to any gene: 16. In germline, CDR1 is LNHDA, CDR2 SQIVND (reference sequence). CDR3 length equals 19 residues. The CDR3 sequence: CASSTDRGSIPPHNYGYTF. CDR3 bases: TGTGCCAGTAGTACGGACAGGGGTAGCATTCCTCCCCATAACTATGGCTACACCTTC.

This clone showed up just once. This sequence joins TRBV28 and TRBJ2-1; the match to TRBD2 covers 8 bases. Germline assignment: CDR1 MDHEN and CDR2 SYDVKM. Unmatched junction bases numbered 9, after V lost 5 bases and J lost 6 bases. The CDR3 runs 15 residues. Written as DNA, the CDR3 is TGTGCCAGCAGTCCACTAGCGGACCCAACCAATGAGCAGTTCTTC. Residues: CASSPLADPTNEQFF.

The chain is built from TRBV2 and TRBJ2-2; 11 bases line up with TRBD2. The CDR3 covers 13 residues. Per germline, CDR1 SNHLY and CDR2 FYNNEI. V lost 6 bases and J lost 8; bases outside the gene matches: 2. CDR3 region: CASRGLAGGELFF. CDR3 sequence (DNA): TGTGCCAGCAGAGGACTAGCGGGTGGGGAGCTGTTTTTT.

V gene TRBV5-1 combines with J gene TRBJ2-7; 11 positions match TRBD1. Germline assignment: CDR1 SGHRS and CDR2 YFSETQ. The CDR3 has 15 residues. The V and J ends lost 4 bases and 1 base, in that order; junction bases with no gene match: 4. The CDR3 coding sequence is TGCGCCAGCAGCCCGGGACAGGGGGTATCCTACGAGCAGTACTTC. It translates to CASSPGQGVSYEQYF. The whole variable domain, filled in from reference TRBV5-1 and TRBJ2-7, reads KAGVTQTPRYLIKTRGQQVTLSCSPISGHRSVSWYQQTPGQGLQFLFEYFSETQRNKGNFPGRFSGRQFSNSRSEMNVSTLELGDSALYLCASSPGQGVSYEQYFGPGTRLTVT.